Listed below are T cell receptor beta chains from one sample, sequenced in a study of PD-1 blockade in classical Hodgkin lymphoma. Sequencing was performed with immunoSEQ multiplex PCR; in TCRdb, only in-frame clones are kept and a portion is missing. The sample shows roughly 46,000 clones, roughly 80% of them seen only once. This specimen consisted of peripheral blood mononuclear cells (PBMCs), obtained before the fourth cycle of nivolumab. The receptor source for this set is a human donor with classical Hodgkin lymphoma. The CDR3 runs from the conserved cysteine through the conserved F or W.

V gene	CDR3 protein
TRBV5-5	CASSLVLGTGPFSGANVLTF
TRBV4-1	CASSQEGPVTDTQYF
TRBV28	CASRGLPSQPQHF
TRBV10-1	CASSPSISPGELFF
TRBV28	CASSLGGRAGEQFF
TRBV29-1	CSVSGGDNQPQHF
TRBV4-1	CASSQGLRLAGKPGKNIQYF
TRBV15	CATSRDIAGTNEQFF
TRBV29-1	CSVGEGLAGNTGELFF
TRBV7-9	CASRPGLAGGQIYNEQFF
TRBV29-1	CSVCTGGSYDGELFF
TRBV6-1	CASSRPHNEKLFF
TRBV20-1	CSASPGYEQYF
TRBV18	CASSSATNEKLFF
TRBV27	CARGRTGVQSGNTIYF
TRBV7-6	CASAPTSSSYNEQFF
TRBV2	CASSLQGAVNIQYF
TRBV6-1	CASSEEAGSTDTQYF
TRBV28	CASSFQGVGYGYTF
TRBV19	CASSILSTTEAFF
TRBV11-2	CASSAFGPENTEAFF
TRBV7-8	CASSPGGYEQYF
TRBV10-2	CASSVAGGYGTDTQYF
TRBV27	CATRLGGSYEQYF
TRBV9	CASSDTGGARDTQYF
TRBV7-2	CASSRDTNTGELFF
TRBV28	CASNQPGRVQETQYF
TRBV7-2	CASSFSGSPNYEQYF
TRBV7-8	CASSLDQGRAGELFF
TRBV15	CATSPIQGNSNTEAFF
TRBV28	CASSATSGSSREQYF
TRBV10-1	CASSDAGADTQYF
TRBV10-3	CAISAGSNEKLFF
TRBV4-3	CASSLVSSGNTIYF
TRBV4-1	CASSQDYARVSEKLFF
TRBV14	CASSQVTGGDGYTF
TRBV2	CASSELLTSGRYSYNEQFF
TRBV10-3	CAISGTSTDTQYF
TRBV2	CASYRVGTEAFF
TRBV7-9	CASSLGLAGGDEQFF
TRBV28	CASSLSGLSYEQYF
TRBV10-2	CASRAGEGWDFYEQYF
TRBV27	CASSLVGSIAYEQYF
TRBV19	CASSDRGLGDTQYF
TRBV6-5	CASRRGRNEKLFF
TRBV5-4	CASSPGGRGELFF
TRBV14	CASSPGGETQYF
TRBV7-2	CASSYLAGELFF
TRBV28	CASSFQGRGRETQYF
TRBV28	CASSGGAPGYEQYF
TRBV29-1	CSVEGPIAGPLGEQYF
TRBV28	CASSRGGPSNQPQHF
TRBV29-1	CSVETGGVGNIQYF
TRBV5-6	CASSLGGLGQPQHF
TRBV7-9	CASSLGAGHIYEQYF
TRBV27	CASSLGGQGYEQYF
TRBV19	CASSLGTNSGNTIYF
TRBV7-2	CASSLEPGQPQHF